The next 10 T cell receptor beta chains were all read from a single sample in a study of shared clonotypes between healthy human individuals. Assay used: immunoSEQ multiplex PCR; TCRdb lists only in-frame clones, some missing. Of some 500,000 clones listed, roughly 95% are singletons. The specimen was naive CD4+ T cells sorted from blood. Subset defined: CD45RA+ positively selected. These receptors came from a woman aged 30 to 39 in good health.

The J gene is TRBJ1-4, the V gene TRBV7-9, with D hard to call. Per germline, CDR1 SEHNR and CDR2 FQNEAQ (reference sequence). V was clipped by 3 bases and J by 13 bases, with 12 bases between them. This CDR3 comprises 12 residues. CDR3 sequence: CASSFPPGGLFF. In nucleotides, the CDR3 is TGTGCCAGCAGCTTCCCCCCGGGAGGACTGTTTTTT.

This clone has a single count. The chain is built from TRBV28 and TRBJ1-1; TRBD1 might be the D (5 bases). Germline lookup yields CDR1 MDHEN and CDR2 SYDVKM. The CDR3 consists of 17 residues. V was pared by 5 bases and J by 0 bases, with 19 bases between. CDR3 sequence: CASSTFLVRGMNTEAFF. Written as DNA, the CDR3 is TGTGCCAGCAGTACATTCTTAGTAAGGGGCATGAACACTGAAGCTTTCTTT.

The CDR3 loop is CATSGGRTVSYEQYF. In nucleotides, the CDR3 is TGTGCCACCAGCGGCGGGAGGACGGTCTCCTACGAGCAGTACTTC. The chain is built from TRBV15 and TRBJ2-7; TRBD2 agrees at 8 bases. The germline V gene has CDR1 LNHNV and CDR2 YYDKDF (reference sequence). CDR3 length: 15 amino acids. Trimming cost V 5 bases and J 0 bases; bases outside gene matches: 6.

The CDR3 spells CASSPGVRTGWLDGYTF. CDR3 coding DNA: TGTGCCAGCTCACCTGGGGTGCGGACAGGGTGGTTGGATGGCTACACCTTC. The chain is built from TRBV18 and TRBJ1-2; 8 bases align to TRBD1. The CDR3 contains 17 residues. Trimming removed 3 bases from V and 6 bases from J; junction bases left unmatched: 15. Germline-derived CDR1 and CDR2 are KGHSH and LQKENI.

The chain uses TRBV5-1 and TRBJ2-1, with 10 bases fitting TRBD1. Germline lookup yields CDR1 SGHRS and CDR2 YFSETQ. CDR3 length: 13 residues. The V segment lost 4 bases and the J segment 8 bases; nucleotides outside the gene matches: 3. The CDR3 bases are TGCGCCAGCAGCCAAGGGACAGGGGATGAGCAGTTCTTC. Its protein is CASSQGTGDEQFF.

DNA for the CDR3: TGTGCCAGTAGTGGGTCGGGGGGGACCCAGCCCCAGCATTTT. This gives the protein CASSGSGGTQPQHF. The V and J genes are TRBV19 and TRBJ1-5; D may be TRBD1 (5 bases). The germline V and J ends were trimmed by 5 bases and 7 bases, with 15 bases remaining between them. The germline gives CDR1 LNHDA, CDR2 SQIVND (reference sequence). The CDR3 is 14 residues long.

The V gene is TRBV29-1, the J gene TRBJ2-3; TRBD1 agrees at 8 bases. After removal of 4 bases from V and 3 bases from J, the junction contained 9 bases not matched to a gene. From germline, CDR1 is SQVTM and CDR2 ANQGSEA. The CDR3 extends over 15 amino acids. CDR3 loop: CSVALGQGATDTQYF. The CDR3 DNA is TGCAGCGTTGCCTTGGGGCAGGGGGCTACAGATACGCAGTATTTT.

The chain employs TRBV4-2 and TRBJ2-1, with 7 bases fitting TRBD2. The V gene's germline CDR1 is LGHNA and CDR2 YNFKEQ. V shed 4 bases and J 3 bases; nucleotides not matched to a gene: 6. The CDR3 is 15 residues long. CDR3 nucleotide sequence: TGTGCCAGCAGCCTAAAGCGGGACGACTACAATGAGCAGTTCTTC. Its translation is CASSLKRDDYNEQFF.

V and J are TRBV11-2 and TRBJ2-5, with D uncertain. This CDR3 spans 15 amino acids. The V end lost 0 bases, the J end lost 2 bases, and 10 bases lay between the germline ends. Germline V gene data show CDR1 as SGHAT and CDR2 as FQNNGV. CDR3 in amino acids: CASSLELGIQETQYF. In nucleotides, the CDR3 is TGTGCCAGCAGCTTAGAGCTGGGGATACAAGAGACCCAGTACTTC.

The chain combines TRBV7-3 with TRBJ2-1; 10 bases fit TRBD2. CDR3 length: 15 amino acids. Trimming cost V 2 bases and J 4 bases; bases outside gene matches: 2. Per germline, CDR1 SGHTA and CDR2 FQGTGA. The CDR3 region has the DNA TGTGCCAGCAGCTTAGTAGCGGGAGGTTACAATGAGCAGTTCTTC. Translated, it gives CASSLVAGGYNEQFF.